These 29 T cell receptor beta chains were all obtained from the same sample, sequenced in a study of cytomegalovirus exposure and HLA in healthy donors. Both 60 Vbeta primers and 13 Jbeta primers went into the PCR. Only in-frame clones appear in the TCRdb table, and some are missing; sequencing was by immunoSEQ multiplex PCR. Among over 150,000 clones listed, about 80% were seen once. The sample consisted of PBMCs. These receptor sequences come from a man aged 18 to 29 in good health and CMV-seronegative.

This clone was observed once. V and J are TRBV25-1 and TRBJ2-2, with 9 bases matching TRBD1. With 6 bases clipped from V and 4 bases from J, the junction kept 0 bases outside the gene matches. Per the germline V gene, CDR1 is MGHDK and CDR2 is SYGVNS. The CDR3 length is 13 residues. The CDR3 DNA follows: TGTGCCAGCAGGACAGGGGGCACCGGGGAGCTGTTTTTT. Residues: CASRTGGTGELFF.

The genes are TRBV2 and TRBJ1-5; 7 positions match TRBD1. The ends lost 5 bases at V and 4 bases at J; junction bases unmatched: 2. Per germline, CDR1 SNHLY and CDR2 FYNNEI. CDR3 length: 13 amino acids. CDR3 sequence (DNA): TGTGCCAGCAGTCTACAGGGGAATCAGCCCCAGCATTTT. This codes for CASSLQGNQPQHF.

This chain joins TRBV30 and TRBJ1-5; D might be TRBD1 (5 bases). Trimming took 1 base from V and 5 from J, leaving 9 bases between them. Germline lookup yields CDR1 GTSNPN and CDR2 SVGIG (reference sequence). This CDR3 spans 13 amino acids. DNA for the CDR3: TGTGCCTGGAGTGGTGACAGCTATCAGCCCCAGCATTTT. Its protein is CAWSGDSYQPQHF.

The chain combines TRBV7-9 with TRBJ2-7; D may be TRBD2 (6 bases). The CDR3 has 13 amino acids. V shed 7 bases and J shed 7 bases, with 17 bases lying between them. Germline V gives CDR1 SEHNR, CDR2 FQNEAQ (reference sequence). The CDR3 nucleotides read TGTGCCAGCACCCCGGCGGGATCCAGGGAGCAGTACTTC. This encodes CASTPAGSREQYF.

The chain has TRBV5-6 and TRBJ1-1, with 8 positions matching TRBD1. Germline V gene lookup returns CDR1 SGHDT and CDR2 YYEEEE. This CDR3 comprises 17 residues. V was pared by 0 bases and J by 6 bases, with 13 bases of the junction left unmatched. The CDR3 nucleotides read TGTGCCAGCAGCTTGGAGTACGCAGGGGGCTCGTTCGCTGAAGCTTTCTTT. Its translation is CASSLEYAGGSFAEAFF. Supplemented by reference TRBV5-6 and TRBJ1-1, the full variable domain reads DAGVTQSPTHLIKTRGQQVTLRCSPKSGHDTVSWYQQALGQGPQFIFQYYEEEERQRGNFPDRFSGHQFPNYSSELNVNALLLGDSALYLCASSLEYAGGSFAEAFFGQGTRLTVV.

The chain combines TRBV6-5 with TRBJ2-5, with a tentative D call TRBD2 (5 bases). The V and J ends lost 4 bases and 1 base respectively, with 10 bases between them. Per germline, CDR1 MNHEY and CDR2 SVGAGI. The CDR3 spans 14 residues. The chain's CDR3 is CASSLGLLQETQYF. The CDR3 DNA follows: TGTGCCAGCAGTTTAGGACTGCTCCAAGAGACCCAGTACTTC.

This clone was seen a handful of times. The CDR3 sequence is CASSKDRAGIHGYTF. CDR3 DNA sequence: TGTGCCAGTAGTAAGGACAGGGCGGGCATCCATGGCTACACCTTC. The genes are TRBV19 and TRBJ1-2, with TRBD1 matching 8 bases. This CDR3 region has 15 residues. V gave up 4 bases and J gave up 6 bases; unmatched junction bases: 10. Per the germline V gene, CDR1 is LNHDA and CDR2 is SQIVND (reference sequence).

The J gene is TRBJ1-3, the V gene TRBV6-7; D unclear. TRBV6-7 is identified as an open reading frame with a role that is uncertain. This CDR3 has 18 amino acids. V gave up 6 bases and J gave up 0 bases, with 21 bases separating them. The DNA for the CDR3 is TGTGCCAGCAGGCGGCAAGATCAAGGACTGAACTCTGGAAACACCATATATTTT. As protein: CASRRQDQGLNSGNTIYF.

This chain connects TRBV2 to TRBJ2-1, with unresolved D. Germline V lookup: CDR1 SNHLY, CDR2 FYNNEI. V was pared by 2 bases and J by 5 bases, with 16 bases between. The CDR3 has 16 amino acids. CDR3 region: CASSELARWSNNEQFF. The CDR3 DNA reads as TGTGCCAGCAGTGAACTGGCCAGGTGGTCCAACAATGAGCAGTTCTTC.

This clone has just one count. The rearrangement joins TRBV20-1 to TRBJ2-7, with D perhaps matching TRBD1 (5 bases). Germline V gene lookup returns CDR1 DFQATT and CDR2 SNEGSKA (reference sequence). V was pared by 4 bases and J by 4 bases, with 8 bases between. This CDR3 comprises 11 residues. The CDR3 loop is CSAKTGYEQYF. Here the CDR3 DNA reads TGCAGTGCTAAAACAGGTTACGAGCAGTACTTC.

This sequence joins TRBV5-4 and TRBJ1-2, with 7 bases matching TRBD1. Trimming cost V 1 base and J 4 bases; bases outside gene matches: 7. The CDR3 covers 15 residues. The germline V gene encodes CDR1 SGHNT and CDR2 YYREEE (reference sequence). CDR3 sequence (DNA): TGTGCCAGCAGCTTGACGAGACAGGGTATCTATGGCTACACCTTC. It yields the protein CASSLTRQGIYGYTF.

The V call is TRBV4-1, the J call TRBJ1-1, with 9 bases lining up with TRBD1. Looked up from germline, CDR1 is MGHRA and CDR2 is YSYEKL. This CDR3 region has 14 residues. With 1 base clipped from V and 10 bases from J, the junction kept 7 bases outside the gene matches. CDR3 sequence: CASSQVTTGGRAFF. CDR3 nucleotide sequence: TGCGCCAGCAGCCAAGTGACCACAGGGGGCCGAGCTTTCTTT.

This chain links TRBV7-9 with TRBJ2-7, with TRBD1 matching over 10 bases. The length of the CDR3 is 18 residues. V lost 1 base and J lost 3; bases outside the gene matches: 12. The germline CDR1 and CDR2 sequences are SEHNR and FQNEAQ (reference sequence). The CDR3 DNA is TGTGCCAGCAGCTTAGATCGGGACAGGGGTTCCGACCACTACGAGCAGTACTTC. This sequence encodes CASSLDRDRGSDHYEQYF.

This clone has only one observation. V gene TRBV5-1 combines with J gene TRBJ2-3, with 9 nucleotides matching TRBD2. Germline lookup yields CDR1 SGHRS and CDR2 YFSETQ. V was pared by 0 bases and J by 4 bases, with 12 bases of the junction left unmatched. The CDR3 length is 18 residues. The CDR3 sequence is CASSLDLRLAGSADTQYF. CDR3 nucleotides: TGCGCCAGCAGCTTGGATCTTAGGCTAGCGGGGAGCGCAGATACGCAGTATTTT.

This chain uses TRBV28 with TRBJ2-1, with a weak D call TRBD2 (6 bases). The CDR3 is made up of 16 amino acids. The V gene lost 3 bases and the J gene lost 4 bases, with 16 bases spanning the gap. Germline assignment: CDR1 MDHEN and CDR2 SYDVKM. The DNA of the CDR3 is TGTGCCAGCAGTTTTCTAGCGAGGGGAAAATACAATGAGCAGTTCTTC. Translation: CASSFLARGKYNEQFF.

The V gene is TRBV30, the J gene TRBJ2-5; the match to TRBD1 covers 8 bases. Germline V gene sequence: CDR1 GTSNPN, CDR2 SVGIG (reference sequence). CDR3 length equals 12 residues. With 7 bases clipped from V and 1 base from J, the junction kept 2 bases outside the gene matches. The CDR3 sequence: CASQGVQETQYF. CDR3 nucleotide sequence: TGTGCCTCACAGGGGGTCCAAGAGACCCAGTACTTC.

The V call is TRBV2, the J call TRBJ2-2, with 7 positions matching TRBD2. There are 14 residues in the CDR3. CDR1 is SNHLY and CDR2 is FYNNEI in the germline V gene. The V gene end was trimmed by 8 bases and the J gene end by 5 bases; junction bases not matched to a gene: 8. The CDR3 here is CASLGGLRTGELFF. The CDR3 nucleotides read TGTGCCAGCTTGGGGGGACTACGGACCGGGGAGCTGTTTTTT.

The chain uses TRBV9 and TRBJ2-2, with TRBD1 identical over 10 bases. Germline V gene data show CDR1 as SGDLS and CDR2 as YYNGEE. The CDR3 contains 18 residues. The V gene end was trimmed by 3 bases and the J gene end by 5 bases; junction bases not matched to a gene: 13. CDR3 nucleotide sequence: TGTGCCAGCAGCGAATGGGACAGGGGTCGTTATATAACCGGGGAGCTGTTTTTT. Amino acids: CASSEWDRGRYITGELFF.

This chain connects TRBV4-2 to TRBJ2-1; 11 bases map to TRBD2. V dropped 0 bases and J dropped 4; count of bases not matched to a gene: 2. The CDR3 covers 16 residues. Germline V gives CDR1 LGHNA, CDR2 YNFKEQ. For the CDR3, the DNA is TGTGCCAGCAGCCAAGAAACTAGCGGGAGTTACAATGAGCAGTTCTTC. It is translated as CASSQETSGSYNEQFF.

The CDR3 region is CASSQPPVRENTEAFF. CDR3 nucleotide sequence: TGTGCCAGCAGCCAACCTCCGGTCCGGGAAAACACTGAAGCTTTCTTT. The chain uses TRBV4-2 and TRBJ1-1; no firm D call. Germline CDR1 is LGHNA and CDR2 is YNFKEQ. V was shortened by 2 bases and J by 2 bases, with 15 bases between the two germline ends. The CDR3 loop spans 16 amino acids.

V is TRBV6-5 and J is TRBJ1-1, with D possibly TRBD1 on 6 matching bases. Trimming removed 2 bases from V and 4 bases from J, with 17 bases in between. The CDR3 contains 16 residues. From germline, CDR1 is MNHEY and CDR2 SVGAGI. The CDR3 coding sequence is TGTGCCAGCAGTTACGCCGGGACAAACGGTGGCACTGAAGCTTTCTTT. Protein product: CASSYAGTNGGTEAFF.

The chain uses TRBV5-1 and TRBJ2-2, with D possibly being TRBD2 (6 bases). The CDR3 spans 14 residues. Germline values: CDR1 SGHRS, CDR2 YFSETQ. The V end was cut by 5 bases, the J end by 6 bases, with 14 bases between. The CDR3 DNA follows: TGCGCCAGCAGGGAGGGGCCAACCCCCGGGGAGCTGTTTTTT. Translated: CASREGPTPGELFF.

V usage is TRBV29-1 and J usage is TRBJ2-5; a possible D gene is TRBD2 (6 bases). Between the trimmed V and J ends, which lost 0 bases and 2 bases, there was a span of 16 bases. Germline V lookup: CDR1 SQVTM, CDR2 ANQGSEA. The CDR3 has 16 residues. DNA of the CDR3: TGCAGCGTTGAAGATACCGAGAGAGGAGGGCAAGAGACCCAGTACTTC. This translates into CSVEDTERGGQETQYF.

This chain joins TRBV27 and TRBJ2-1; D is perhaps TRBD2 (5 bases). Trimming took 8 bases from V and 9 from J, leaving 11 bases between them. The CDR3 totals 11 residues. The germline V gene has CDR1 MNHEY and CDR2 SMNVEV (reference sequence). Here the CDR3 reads CASRRGTEQFF. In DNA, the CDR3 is TGTGCCAGCCGACGGGGTACTGAGCAGTTCTTC.

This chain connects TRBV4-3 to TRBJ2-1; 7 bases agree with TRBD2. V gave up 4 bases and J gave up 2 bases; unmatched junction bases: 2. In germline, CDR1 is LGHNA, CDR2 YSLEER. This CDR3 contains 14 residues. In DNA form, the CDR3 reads TGCGCCAGCAGCCCGGGAGGAACCTACAATGAGCAGTTCTTC. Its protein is CASSPGGTYNEQFF.

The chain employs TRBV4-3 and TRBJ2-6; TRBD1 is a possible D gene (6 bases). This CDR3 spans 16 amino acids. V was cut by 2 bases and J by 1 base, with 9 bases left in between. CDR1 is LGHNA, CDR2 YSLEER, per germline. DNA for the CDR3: TGCGCCAGCAGCCAAAGACAGGATTCTGGGGCCAACGTCCTGACTTTC. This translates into CASSQRQDSGANVLTF.

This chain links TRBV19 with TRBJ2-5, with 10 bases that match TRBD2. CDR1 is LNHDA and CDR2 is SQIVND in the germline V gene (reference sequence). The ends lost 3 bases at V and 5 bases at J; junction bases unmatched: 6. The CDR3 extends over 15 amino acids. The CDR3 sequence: CASSITSGNLETQYF. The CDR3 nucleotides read TGTGCCAGTAGTATTACTAGCGGGAACCTGGAGACCCAGTACTTC.

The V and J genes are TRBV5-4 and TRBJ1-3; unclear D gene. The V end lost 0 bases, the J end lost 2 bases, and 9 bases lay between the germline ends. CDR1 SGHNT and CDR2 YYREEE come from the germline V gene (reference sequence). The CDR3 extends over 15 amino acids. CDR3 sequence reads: CASSLGSGAGNTIYF. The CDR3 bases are TGTGCCAGCAGCTTGGGCAGTGGAGCTGGAAACACCATATATTTT.

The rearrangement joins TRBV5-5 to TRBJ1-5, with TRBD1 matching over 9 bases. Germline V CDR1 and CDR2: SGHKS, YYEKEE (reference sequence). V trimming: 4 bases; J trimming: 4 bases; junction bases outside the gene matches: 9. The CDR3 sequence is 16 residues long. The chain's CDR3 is CASSQTGTGTNQPQHF. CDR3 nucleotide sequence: TGTGCCAGCAGCCAAACCGGGACAGGGACAAATCAGCCCCAGCATTTT.